Listed below are T cell receptor beta chains from one sample, sequenced in a study of beta chain features in type 1 diabetes. The assay was immunoSEQ multiplex PCR, and TCRdb's table has in-frame clones only and misses some. The sample has about 660,000 clones; more than 12% are singletons. Material for sequencing was naive CD4+ T cells from blood. These receptor sequences come from a man between 18 and 29 years old with type 1 diabetes. CDR3s include the opening cysteine and the closing phenylalanine or tryptophan. Each record gives: D gene, CDR3 length, J gene, V gene, clone size, CDR3 DNA, CDR3 protein. D genes are given only for firm matches. The size entry is marked missing in some rows and otherwise reads once, few, many or a size class.

d_call: TRBD1; cdr3_length: 15; j_call: TRBJ1-1; v_call: TRBV4-2; clone_size: -; cdr3_nt: TGTGCCAGCAGCCCCGAGGGACAGGGGAACACTGAAGCTTTCTTT; cdr3_aa: CASSPEGQGNTEAFF
d_call: -; cdr3_length: 15; j_call: TRBJ2-2; v_call: TRBV5-4; clone_size: few; cdr3_nt: TGTGCCAGCAGCTTGAAAGACCGGGGCACCGGGGAGCTGTTTTTT; cdr3_aa: CASSLKDRGTGELFF
d_call: TRBD2; cdr3_length: 18; j_call: TRBJ2-3; v_call: TRBV5-1; clone_size: -; cdr3_nt: TGCGCCAGCAGCTCTCAGACTAGCGGGATCCTTAGCACAGATACGCAGTATTTT; cdr3_aa: CASSSQTSGILSTDTQYF
d_call: -; cdr3_length: 14; j_call: TRBJ2-7; v_call: TRBV28; clone_size: -; cdr3_nt: TGTGCCAGCAGCCTAAAGGTCAGGGCTCAGGAGCAGTACTTC; cdr3_aa: CASSLKVRAQEQYF
d_call: TRBD2; cdr3_length: 17; j_call: TRBJ2-1; v_call: TRBV19; clone_size: -; cdr3_nt: TGTGCCAGTAGTATAGGACGTAGCGGGAGTCCACTCAATGAGCAGTTCTTC; cdr3_aa: CASSIGRSGSPLNEQFF
d_call: -; cdr3_length: 13; j_call: TRBJ2-3; v_call: TRBV7-2; clone_size: -; cdr3_nt: TGTGCCAGCAGCCAAGGGAAGCGCGATACGCAGTATTTT; cdr3_aa: CASSQGKRDTQYF
d_call: -; cdr3_length: 15; j_call: TRBJ2-1; v_call: TRBV13; clone_size: few; cdr3_nt: TGTGCCAGCAGCCCCCGCGATGCGGACTACAATGAGCAGTTCTTC; cdr3_aa: CASSPRDADYNEQFF
d_call: -; cdr3_length: 11; j_call: TRBJ2-7; v_call: TRBV30; clone_size: few; cdr3_nt: TGTGCCTGGACAGGGGCCTACGAGCAGTACTTC; cdr3_aa: CAWTGAYEQYF
d_call: -; cdr3_length: 11; j_call: TRBJ2-1; v_call: TRBV29-1; clone_size: -; cdr3_nt: TGTCTGGTGGGGGTTGGCAATGAGCAGTTCTTC; cdr3_aa: CLVGVGNEQFF
d_call: -; cdr3_length: 15; j_call: TRBJ1-6; v_call: TRBV6-6; clone_size: few; cdr3_nt: TGTGCCAGCAGTTACTCGTCCCTTTATAATTCACCCCTCCACTTT; cdr3_aa: CASSYSSLYNSPLHF
d_call: -; cdr3_length: 16; j_call: TRBJ2-3; v_call: TRBV6-5; clone_size: -; cdr3_nt: TGTGCCAGCAGTTATCCCGGACCCATAGGCACAGATACGCAGTATTTT; cdr3_aa: CASSYPGPIGTDTQYF
d_call: -; cdr3_length: 13; j_call: TRBJ1-1; v_call: TRBV7-2; clone_size: -; cdr3_nt: TGTGCCAGCAGCTTAGTGGGTTACACTGAAGCTTTCTTT; cdr3_aa: CASSLVGYTEAFF
d_call: TRBD1; cdr3_length: 14; j_call: TRBJ2-5; v_call: TRBV2; clone_size: -; cdr3_nt: TGTGCCAGCACTTGGACAGGGAACCAAGAGACCCAGTACTTC; cdr3_aa: CASTWTGNQETQYF
d_call: -; cdr3_length: 11; j_call: TRBJ1-2; v_call: TRBV9; clone_size: -; cdr3_nt: TGTGCCAGCAGCCCCTCCTATGGCTACACCTTC; cdr3_aa: CASSPSYGYTF
d_call: -; cdr3_length: 13; j_call: TRBJ2-7; v_call: TRBV28; clone_size: -; cdr3_nt: TGTGCCAGCAGTTGGGACACCTCCTACGAGCAGTACTTC; cdr3_aa: CASSWDTSYEQYF
d_call: -; cdr3_length: 12; j_call: TRBJ2-7; v_call: TRBV30; clone_size: few; cdr3_nt: TGTGCCTGGAGTGTAGTGGCCTACGAGCAGTACTTC; cdr3_aa: CAWSVVAYEQYF
d_call: -; cdr3_length: 13; j_call: TRBJ2-3; v_call: TRBV2; clone_size: -; cdr3_nt: TGTGCCAGCAGTTATACAATCACAGATACGCAGTATTTT; cdr3_aa: CASSYTITDTQYF
d_call: -; cdr3_length: 14; j_call: TRBJ2-7; v_call: TRBV11-1; clone_size: few; cdr3_nt: TGTGCCAGCAGCTTAGGGGCAGCCTCCTACGAGCAGTACTTC; cdr3_aa: CASSLGAASYEQYF
d_call: TRBD1; cdr3_length: 16; j_call: TRBJ2-1; v_call: TRBV9; clone_size: -; cdr3_nt: TGTGCCAGCAGCGTATCCGGGACAGGGATGCTACATGAGCAGTTCTTC; cdr3_aa: CASSVSGTGMLHEQFF
d_call: -; cdr3_length: 14; j_call: TRBJ1-1; v_call: TRBV7-2; clone_size: few; cdr3_nt: TGTGCCAGCAGCTTAAATACCGGGACGTATGAAGCTTTCTTT; cdr3_aa: CASSLNTGTYEAFF
d_call: -; cdr3_length: 13; j_call: TRBJ2-1; v_call: TRBV29-1; clone_size: -; cdr3_nt: TGCAGCGTCGAGCAATACAGGGGAGGGGAGCAGTTCTTC; cdr3_aa: CSVEQYRGGEQFF
d_call: -; cdr3_length: 12; j_call: TRBJ1-5; v_call: TRBV30; clone_size: -; cdr3_nt: TGTGCCTGGAGGGGGGAAGGCCAGCCCCAGCATTTT; cdr3_aa: CAWRGEGQPQHF
d_call: TRBD2; cdr3_length: 14; j_call: TRBJ2-1; v_call: TRBV19; clone_size: few; cdr3_nt: TGTGCCTCTGCGACTAGCGACGACTACAATGAGCAGTTCTTC; cdr3_aa: CASATSDDYNEQFF
d_call: TRBD1; cdr3_length: 13; j_call: TRBJ1-5; v_call: TRBV29-1; clone_size: -; cdr3_nt: TGCAGCGCCGTGACAGGGGGAAATCAGCCCCAGCATTTT; cdr3_aa: CSAVTGGNQPQHF
d_call: -; cdr3_length: 13; j_call: TRBJ2-5; v_call: TRBV2; clone_size: few; cdr3_nt: TGTGCCAGCATGAAAAGAGGATCAGAGACCCAGTACTTC; cdr3_aa: CASMKRGSETQYF
d_call: TRBD1; cdr3_length: 17; j_call: TRBJ1-1; v_call: TRBV10-3; clone_size: -; cdr3_nt: TGTGCCATCAGTGAGTCGAGGACAGGGGCCCTGAACACTGAAGCTTTCTTT; cdr3_aa: CAISESRTGALNTEAFF
d_call: TRBD1; cdr3_length: 15; j_call: TRBJ1-6; v_call: TRBV4-2; clone_size: -; cdr3_nt: TGTGCCAGCAGCCGGCCGGGACAGGGTGATTCACCCCTCCACTTT; cdr3_aa: CASSRPGQGDSPLHF
d_call: TRBD2; cdr3_length: 18; j_call: TRBJ2-1; v_call: TRBV29-1; clone_size: -; cdr3_nt: TGCAGCGTTAAGCGCCGGCGAGGTGCTAGCGGCTCCTACAATGAGCAGTTCTTC; cdr3_aa: CSVKRRRGASGSYNEQFF
d_call: TRBD1; cdr3_length: 14; j_call: TRBJ2-2; v_call: TRBV10-3; clone_size: -; cdr3_nt: TGTGCCATCAGACAGGGGTCGAACACCGGGGAGCTGTTTTTT; cdr3_aa: CAIRQGSNTGELFF
d_call: -; cdr3_length: 13; j_call: TRBJ2-4; v_call: TRBV30; clone_size: -; cdr3_nt: TGTGCCTGGCTAAAACTAGCCAAAAACATTCAGTACTTC; cdr3_aa: CAWLKLAKNIQYF
d_call: TRBD2; cdr3_length: 15; j_call: TRBJ2-1; v_call: TRBV14; clone_size: few; cdr3_nt: TGTGCCAGCAGACCCCCCAGCGGGAGCTACAATGAGCAGTTCTTC; cdr3_aa: CASRPPSGSYNEQFF
d_call: -; cdr3_length: 15; j_call: TRBJ2-7; v_call: TRBV21-1; clone_size: few; cdr3_nt: TGTGCCAGCAGCAAAGGAGTATACAACTCCTACGAGCAGTACTTC; cdr3_aa: CASSKGVYNSYEQYF
d_call: TRBD2; cdr3_length: 17; j_call: TRBJ2-3; v_call: TRBV5-4; clone_size: -; cdr3_nt: TGTGCCAGCAGCGGGACCTTAGCGGGAGTGAGGGCAGATACGCAGTATTTT; cdr3_aa: CASSGTLAGVRADTQYF
d_call: -; cdr3_length: 16; j_call: TRBJ1-2; v_call: TRBV7-2; clone_size: few; cdr3_nt: TGTGCCAGCAGCCCATGGTTGCAGGCCCTATCAGGTGGCTACACCTTC; cdr3_aa: CASSPWLQALSGGYTF
d_call: -; cdr3_length: 15; j_call: TRBJ2-1; v_call: TRBV4-2; clone_size: -; cdr3_nt: TGTGCCAGCAGCCAAGAGGCGGTGGGCAGGCGTGAGCAGTTCTTC; cdr3_aa: CASSQEAVGRREQFF
d_call: -; cdr3_length: 15; j_call: TRBJ2-1; v_call: TRBV9; clone_size: few; cdr3_nt: TGTGCCAGCAGCGTAGAAGGGGGCTCCTACAATGAGCAGTTCTTC; cdr3_aa: CASSVEGGSYNEQFF
d_call: -; cdr3_length: 12; j_call: TRBJ2-5; v_call: TRBV27; clone_size: -; cdr3_nt: TGTGCCAGCAGGACGCGCCAAGAGACCCAGTACTTC; cdr3_aa: CASRTRQETQYF
d_call: -; cdr3_length: 17; j_call: TRBJ1-2; v_call: TRBV18; clone_size: few; cdr3_nt: TGTGCCAGCTCTCTCGCGGCTCACCAGGCCCTTTTGAGTGGCTACACCTTC; cdr3_aa: CASSLAAHQALLSGYTF
d_call: -; cdr3_length: 14; j_call: TRBJ2-7; v_call: TRBV19; clone_size: -; cdr3_nt: TGTGCCAGTAGTAACACAGGGTTCCCCTACGAGCAGTACTTC; cdr3_aa: CASSNTGFPYEQYF
d_call: TRBD1; cdr3_length: 15; j_call: TRBJ1-1; v_call: TRBV4-3; clone_size: -; cdr3_nt: TGCGCCAGCAGCCAAGTGACAGGGGGCTACACTGAAGCTTTCTTT; cdr3_aa: CASSQVTGGYTEAFF
d_call: -; cdr3_length: 13; j_call: TRBJ1-1; v_call: TRBV5-4; clone_size: -; cdr3_nt: TGTGCCAGCAGCGCGCCCACAAACACTGAAGCTTTCTTT; cdr3_aa: CASSAPTNTEAFF
d_call: -; cdr3_length: 12; j_call: TRBJ2-3; v_call: TRBV6-1; clone_size: -; cdr3_nt: TGTGCCAGCAGTTGGGAGGTAACACCGCAGTATTTT; cdr3_aa: CASSWEVTPQYF
d_call: -; cdr3_length: 13; j_call: TRBJ2-1; v_call: TRBV5-4; clone_size: -; cdr3_nt: TGTGCCAGCAGCCACGGGACTTACAATGAGCAGTTCTTC; cdr3_aa: CASSHGTYNEQFF
d_call: -; cdr3_length: 16; j_call: TRBJ2-6; v_call: TRBV21-1; clone_size: few; cdr3_nt: TGTGCCAGCAGCAAAGCGGGGGGGTCAGGGGCCAACGTCCTGACTTTC; cdr3_aa: CASSKAGGSGANVLTF
d_call: -; cdr3_length: 15; j_call: TRBJ2-5; v_call: TRBV4-3; clone_size: -; cdr3_nt: TGCGCCAGCAGCCAAGAGTTCAACAGAGCAGAGACCCAGTACTTC; cdr3_aa: CASSQEFNRAETQYF
d_call: -; cdr3_length: 14; j_call: TRBJ2-3; v_call: TRBV7-9; clone_size: -; cdr3_nt: TGTGCCAGCAGCGATCCCAGGGGCACAGATACGCAGTATTTT; cdr3_aa: CASSDPRGTDTQYF
d_call: -; cdr3_length: 11; j_call: TRBJ1-4; v_call: TRBV2; clone_size: few; cdr3_nt: TGTGCCAGCATTGGGGCTGAAAAACTGTTTTTT; cdr3_aa: CASIGAEKLFF
d_call: TRBD1; cdr3_length: 15; j_call: TRBJ1-4; v_call: TRBV5-1; clone_size: few; cdr3_nt: TGCGCCAGCAGCTTGACGGCAGGGGGTCATGAAAAACTGTTTTTT; cdr3_aa: CASSLTAGGHEKLFF
d_call: -; cdr3_length: 15; j_call: TRBJ1-2; v_call: TRBV9; clone_size: -; cdr3_nt: TGTGCCAGCAGCGGGCGGACAGTTGGCAACTATGGCTACACCTTC; cdr3_aa: CASSGRTVGNYGYTF
d_call: -; cdr3_length: 14; j_call: TRBJ2-5; v_call: TRBV7-9; clone_size: -; cdr3_nt: TGTGCCAGCAGCTTAATGGAGGGGGTGGAGACCCAGTACTTC; cdr3_aa: CASSLMEGVETQYF
d_call: -; cdr3_length: 11; j_call: TRBJ1-2; v_call: TRBV10-3; clone_size: -; cdr3_nt: TGTGCGCTGAGCTCTATCTATGGCTACACCTTC; cdr3_aa: CALSSIYGYTF
d_call: -; cdr3_length: 13; j_call: TRBJ2-3; v_call: TRBV30; clone_size: -; cdr3_nt: TGTGCCACGGGGTTCCATGATCGAGGGTCGCAGTATTTT; cdr3_aa: CATGFHDRGSQYF
d_call: TRBD2; cdr3_length: 15; j_call: TRBJ2-7; v_call: TRBV29-1; clone_size: -; cdr3_nt: TGCAGCGTTGCGCCGGCTAGCGGGAAACTCTACGAGCAGTACTTC; cdr3_aa: CSVAPASGKLYEQYF
d_call: -; cdr3_length: 14; j_call: TRBJ2-7; v_call: TRBV6-5; clone_size: few; cdr3_nt: TGTGCCAGCTGTCACAGGGTTCGGTCCTGCGAGCAGTACTTC; cdr3_aa: CASCHRVRSCEQYF